This T cell receptor (beta chain) came from a study of cytomegalovirus exposure and HLA in healthy donors. About this clone itself: One junction end does not reproduce the germline sequence, and a read error may be involved.

Germline V gene lookup returns CDR1 MDHEN and CDR2 SYDVKM. CDR3 length equals 11 residues. 60 Vbeta and 13 Jbeta primers were used in PCR. Data came from immunoSEQ multiplex PCR; TCRdb stores just in-frame clones and leaves some out. The sample yields about 160,000 clones, around four fifths seen once. This TCR was sampled from a man aged 25-45 years in good health and CMV-seronegative. The sample comprised PBMCs. The chain recombines TRBV28 with TRBJ1-5; D is undetermined. The CDR3 DNA reads TGTGCCAGCAGTTTATGGGGCAGTTTGGATTTT. Its protein product is CASSLWGSLDF.